A single sample gave rise to the 28 T cell receptor beta chains below, sequenced in a study of regulatory T cells in long-lasting Graves disease. Building the TCR beta libraries relied on iRepertoire HTBI primers, and CDR3 regions underwent Arm-PCR. TCRdb passed the multiplex PCR reads through MiXCR, listing each CDR3 protein once. The sample records hundreds of thousands of distinct CDR3 sequences, around a fifth being singletons. Sample time point: persistent/refractory GD, antithyroid drugs over 5 years with positive TRAb. From PBMCs, RNA was extracted and then used to make the TCR library. This sample comprised peripheral blood mononuclear cells (PBMCs), obtained when the disease was refractory, from a patient treated with antithyroid drugs. The source of these receptors is a female donor with Graves disease.

This clonotype was picked up a small number of times. The V call is TRBV10-3, the J call TRBJ2-2; 7 positions agree with TRBD1. Trimming removed 5 bases from V and 3 bases from J; junction bases left unmatched: 6. This CDR3 has 15 amino acids. Germline CDR1 is ENHRY and CDR2 is SYGVKD. CDR3 sequence (DNA): TGTGCCATCAGTAAATATGGGACAGACACCGGGGAGCTGTTTTTT. Its protein is CAISKYGTDTGELFF.

The rearrangement uses TRBV27 and TRBJ2-5, with D possibly TRBD1 on 6 matching bases. Germline loops: CDR1 MNHEY, CDR2 SMNVEV (reference sequence). Trimming took 5 bases from V and 1 from J, leaving 14 bases between them. This CDR3 contains 15 residues. The CDR3 region has the DNA TGTGCCAGCAGTGCCTACAGGGACATCCAAGAGACCCAGTACTTC. Protein: CASSAYRDIQETQYF.

This clonotype was picked up a small number of times. The chain employs TRBV7-9 and TRBJ2-1; perhaps TRBD1 as D (6 bases). V lost 4 bases, J lost 3 bases, and 16 bases lay in between. The germline V gene has CDR1 SEHNR and CDR2 FQNEAQ (reference sequence). The CDR3 extends over 16 amino acids. The DNA of the CDR3 is TGTGCCAGCAGCTCAAACAGGGAGAGACTCTACAATGAGCAGTTCTTC. It encodes CASSSNRERLYNEQFF.

This clonotype was recorded a few times. This chain joins TRBV15 and TRBJ2-2; D not resolved. CDR3 length: 13 amino acids. V lost 2 bases and J lost 4, with 5 bases in between. From germline, CDR1 is LNHNV and CDR2 YYDKDF (reference sequence). The DNA for the CDR3 is TGTGCCACCAGCAGACTCAGCACCGGGGAGCTGTTTTTT. Translation gives CATSRLSTGELFF.

This clonotype was seen ten or more times. The chain employs TRBV12-3 or TRBV12-4 and TRBJ1-5; the D gene is possibly TRBD1 (6 bases). Trimming pared 6 bases from V and 7 bases from J, leaving 10 bases between. The CDR3 length is 12 residues. The CDR3 DNA reads as TGTGCCAGCAGCCACAGGGCCCAGCCCCAGCATTTT. Its translation is CASSHRAQPQHF.

The V gene is TRBV19, the J gene TRBJ1-1, with 7 bases fitting TRBD1. The CDR3 loop spans 16 amino acids. V was pared by 5 bases and J by 4 bases, with 13 bases of the junction left unmatched. The germline gives CDR1 LNHDA, CDR2 SQIVND (reference sequence). CDR3 protein: CASSLLQGRGTTEAFF. The CDR3, as DNA: TGTGCCAGTAGTCTACTTCAGGGCAGGGGGACCACTGAAGCTTTCTTT.

A single count supports this clonotype. The J gene is TRBJ2-5, the V gene TRBV7-9, with TRBD2 as a possible D gene (6 bases). CDR1 is SEHNR and CDR2 is FQNEAQ in the germline V gene (reference sequence). The CDR3 loop spans 14 amino acids. Trimming stripped 6 bases from V and 5 bases from J, with 16 bases between. CDR3 nucleotides: TGTGCCAGCAGTCCTAGGGTAGCGGTGGAGACCCAGTACTTC. Protein: CASSPRVAVETQYF.

This clonotype was detected only a few times. V gene TRBV9 combines with J gene TRBJ2-3; D unclear. Germline V gene lookup returns CDR1 SGDLS and CDR2 YYNGEE. V gave up 3 bases and J gave up 8 bases, with 10 bases separating them. The CDR3 extends over 12 amino acids. CDR3 nucleotides: TGTGCCAGCAGCGCCCCACTTGGTACGCAGTATTTT. Translation: CASSAPLGTQYF.

This chain uses TRBV28 with TRBJ2-3, with D tentatively TRBD1 (6 bases). The CDR3 has 14 amino acids. Deletions cut 4 bases from V and 2 bases from J, with 10 bases between. The germline V gene encodes CDR1 MDHEN and CDR2 SYDVKM. The DNA for the CDR3 is TGTGCCAGCAGTTCCAGGGGTGTCACAGATACGCAGTATTTT. The encoded protein is CASSSRGVTDTQYF.

CDR3 sequence (DNA): TGCGCCAGCAGCCAAGATCCACAGAACGGCTACACCTTC. It is translated as CASSQDPQNGYTF. V is TRBV4-1 and J is TRBJ1-2; no clear D gene. The V end was cut by 0 bases, the J end by 8 bases, with 10 bases between. There are 13 residues in the CDR3. Germline values: CDR1 MGHRA, CDR2 YSYEKL.

This rearrangement joins TRBV2 to TRBJ2-5, with 10 bases fitting TRBD1. Germline V lookup: CDR1 SNHLY, CDR2 FYNNEI. Trimming took 3 bases from V and 0 from J; bases not matched to a gene: 4. The CDR3 totals 16 residues. CDR3 protein: CASSDGTGADQETQYF. The DNA of the CDR3 is TGTGCCAGCAGTGATGGGACAGGGGCGGACCAAGAGACCCAGTACTTC.

This rearrangement joins TRBV28 to TRBJ2-5; TRBD1 matches 7 bases. Looked up from germline, CDR1 is MDHEN and CDR2 is SYDVKM. The V segment lost 6 bases and the J segment 4 bases; nucleotides outside the gene matches: 5. CDR3 length: 13 amino acids. The CDR3 here is CASRGTARETQYF. Written as DNA, the CDR3 is TGTGCCAGCAGGGGGACAGCTCGAGAGACCCAGTACTTC.

This clonotype has just a few counts. CDR3 region: CASIGGTSYEQYF. The CDR3 DNA is TGTGCCAGTATTGGGGGGACCTCCTACGAGCAGTACTTC. The chain is built from TRBV19 and TRBJ2-7, with a possible D match to TRBD2 (6 bases). Per the germline V gene, CDR1 is LNHDA and CDR2 is SQIVND (reference sequence). The CDR3 runs 13 residues. The V gene lost 7 bases and the J gene lost 0 bases, with 10 bases spanning the gap.

This clonotype appeared many times. The chain links TRBV3-1 to TRBJ1-1; D is undetermined. CDR1 and CDR2 (germline): LGHDT, YNNKEL (reference sequence). Trimming took 3 bases from V and 3 from J, leaving 11 bases between them. The CDR3 loop spans 14 amino acids. CDR3: CASSHSPGDTEAFF. DNA for the CDR3: TGTGCCAGCAGCCATTCCCCCGGGGACACTGAAGCTTTCTTT.

This clonotype was picked up a small number of times. The CDR3 nucleotides are TGTGCCAGCAGTTATCCGTACATACTAGCGGGAGTAGTCACCGGGGAGCTGTTTTTT. Its protein product is CASSYPYILAGVVTGELFF. V is TRBV6-2 or TRBV6-3 and J is TRBJ2-2, with 11 bases that match TRBD2. V dropped 3 bases and J dropped 4; count of bases not matched to a gene: 13. Germline CDR1 is MNHEY and CDR2 is SVGEGT. There are 19 residues in the CDR3.

This clonotype occurred many times. This chain connects TRBV20-1 to TRBJ2-7; tentatively, D is TRBD1 (6 bases). V lost 3 bases to trimming and J lost 2 bases, with 11 bases between them. The CDR3 consists of 13 residues. The V gene's germline CDR1 is DFQATT and CDR2 SNEGSKA (reference sequence). CDR3 sequence reads: CSASSTGTYEQYF. In DNA form, the CDR3 reads TGCAGTGCTAGCTCGACAGGAACCTACGAGCAGTACTTC.

V usage is TRBV5-1 and J usage is TRBJ2-7; 9 nucleotides agree with TRBD1. The junction had 7 bases not matched to a gene; V was cut back by 4 bases and J by 2 bases. The germline gives CDR1 SGHRS, CDR2 YFSETQ. This CDR3 region has 15 residues. The CDR3 region is CASSRTTGGTYEQYF. The CDR3 coding sequence is TGCGCCAGCAGCCGGACGACAGGGGGAACCTACGAGCAGTACTTC. Based on the CDR3 plus reference TRBV5-1 and TRBJ2-7, the full variable domain is KAGVTQTPRYLIKTRGQQVTLSCSPISGHRSVSWYQQTPGQGLQFLFEYFSETQRNKGNFPGRFSGRQFSNSRSEMNVSTLELGDSALYLCASSRTTGGTYEQYFGPGTRLTVT.

The chain links TRBV5-1 to TRBJ1-6, with TRBD1 as a possible D gene (5 bases). The germline V gene encodes CDR1 SGHRS and CDR2 YFSETQ. The CDR3 spans 13 residues. The V gene lost 0 bases and the J gene lost 9 bases, with 7 bases spanning the gap. CDR3 nucleotide sequence: TGCGCCAGCAGCTTGGTGGGGCTTTCACCCCTCCACTTT. Protein: CASSLVGLSPLHF.

This clonotype has a count of ten or more. The chain joins TRBV14 to TRBJ2-7, with a weak D call TRBD1 (5 bases). Germline CDR1 is SGHDN and CDR2 is FVKESK. The CDR3 has 16 amino acids. Between the trimmed V and J ends, which lost 1 base and 3 bases, there was a span of 16 bases. The CDR3 is CASSQVAQVRYYEQYF. The CDR3 DNA reads as TGTGCCAGCAGCCAAGTAGCACAGGTCCGATACTACGAGCAGTACTTC.

This clonotype came up many times. The genes are TRBV12-3 or TRBV12-4 and TRBJ2-2, with D perhaps TRBD1 (5 bases). V lost 6 bases, J lost 4 bases, and 15 bases lay in between. The CDR3 is 15 residues long. The CDR3: CASRSGSQGTGELFF. In DNA, the CDR3 is TGTGCCAGCAGATCCGGGTCCCAGGGCACCGGGGAGCTGTTTTTT.

This clonotype was seen a handful of times. J is TRBJ2-5 and V is TRBV19; D is perhaps TRBD2 (6 bases). The CDR3 totals 15 residues. Germline V CDR1 and CDR2: LNHDA, SQIVND (reference sequence). The V and J ends lost 3 bases and 5 bases respectively, with 16 bases between them. In DNA, the CDR3 is TGTGCCAGTAGTATCCTTCGACTAGGCGCGGAGACCCAGTACTTC. This translates into CASSILRLGAETQYF.

The V call is TRBV3-1, the J call TRBJ2-2; 8 bases align to TRBD2. Looked up from germline, CDR1 is LGHDT and CDR2 is YNNKEL (reference sequence). CDR3 length: 16 amino acids. V lost 1 base and J lost 3; bases outside the gene matches: 4. CDR3 residues: CASSQARGAYTGELFF. As DNA, the CDR3 is TGTGCCAGCAGCCAAGCGCGGGGGGCCTACACCGGGGAGCTGTTTTTT.

The rearrangement uses TRBV5-1 and TRBJ1-6; TRBD1 is a possible D gene (5 bases). Germline assignment: CDR1 SGHRS and CDR2 YFSETQ. There are 15 residues in the CDR3. The germline V and J ends were trimmed by 4 bases and 7 bases, with 15 bases remaining between them. CDR3 in amino acids: CASSTLPRQNSPLHF. The CDR3 DNA reads as TGCGCCAGCAGCACGCTCCCCAGACAGAATTCACCCCTCCACTTT.

This clonotype has a count of ten or more. The gene calls are TRBV12-3 or TRBV12-4 and TRBJ2-7; D is unclear. The V end lost 6 bases, the J end lost 2 bases, and 8 bases lay between the germline ends. This CDR3 comprises 12 residues. The CDR3 sequence is CASSQNTYEQYF. CDR3 nucleotides: TGTGCCAGCAGCCAGAACACCTACGAGCAGTACTTC.

Remarks on this clonotype: An end of the junction differs from the germline gene, which may be a read error. The CDR3 region is CASSYSGVGVSAETQYF. The DNA for the CDR3 is TGTGCCAGCAGTTACTCGGGCGTTGGGGTTTCCGCGGAGACCCAGTACTTC. The chain combines TRBV6-4 with TRBJ2-5; no clear D. This CDR3 spans 17 amino acids. Germline V gene data show CDR1 as MRHNA and CDR2 as SNTAGT.

In its sample, this clonotype was seen a few times. The rearrangement joins TRBV10-3 to TRBJ2-5; TRBD2 aligns across 7 bases. The CDR3 totals 15 residues. V lost 4 bases, J lost 5 bases, and 10 bases stayed unmatched. Germline V gene sequence: CDR1 ENHRY, CDR2 SYGVKD. The CDR3 reads CAISGRAGMGETQYF. The CDR3 nucleotides read TGTGCCATCAGTGGACGAGCGGGGATGGGGGAGACCCAGTACTTC.

In this sample, this clonotype turned up a few times. The rearrangement links TRBV15 to TRBJ1-5, with D maybe TRBD1 (5 bases). Germline-derived CDR1 and CDR2 are LNHNV and YYDKDF (reference sequence). This CDR3 region has 16 residues. Trimming left V 1 base short and J 5 bases short, with 15 bases between. The CDR3 DNA follows: TGTGCCACCAGCAGAGCGTGGGGGGAGTGGGATCAGCCCCAGCATTTT. Protein sequence: CATSRAWGEWDQPQHF. The full variable domain, with the rest looked up from reference TRBV15 and TRBJ1-5, is DAMVIQNPRYQVTQFGKPVTLSCSQTLNHNVMYWYQQKSSQAPKLLFHYYDKDFNNEADTPDNFQSRRPNTSFCFLDIRSPGLGDTAMYLCATSRAWGEWDQPQHFGDGTRLSIL.

This clonotype was picked up many times. The chain carries TRBV28 and TRBJ1-6, with D perhaps TRBD1 (5 bases). Germline-derived CDR1 and CDR2 are MDHEN and SYDVKM. The CDR3 has 18 amino acids. V was cut by 3 bases and J by 7 bases, with 22 bases left in between. This CDR3 reads CASSFLSVRLGRNSPLHF. CDR3 bases: TGTGCCAGCAGTTTTCTTAGTGTGCGTCTGGGGCGGAATTCACCCCTCCACTTT.